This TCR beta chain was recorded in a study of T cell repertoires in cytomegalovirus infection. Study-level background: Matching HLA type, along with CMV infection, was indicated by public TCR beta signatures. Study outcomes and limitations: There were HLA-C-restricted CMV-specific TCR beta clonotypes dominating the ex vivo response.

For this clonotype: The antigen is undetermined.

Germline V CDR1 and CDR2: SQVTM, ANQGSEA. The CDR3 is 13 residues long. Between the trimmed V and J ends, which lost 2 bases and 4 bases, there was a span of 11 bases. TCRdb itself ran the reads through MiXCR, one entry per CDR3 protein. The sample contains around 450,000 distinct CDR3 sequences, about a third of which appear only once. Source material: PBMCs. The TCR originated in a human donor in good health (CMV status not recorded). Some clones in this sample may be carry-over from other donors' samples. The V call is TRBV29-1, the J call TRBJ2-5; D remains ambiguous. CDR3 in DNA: TGCAGCGTTGAACGTCTCAGATCAGAGACCCAGTACTTC. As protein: CSVERLRSETQYF. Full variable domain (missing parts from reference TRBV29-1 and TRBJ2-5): SAVISQKPSRDICQRGTSLTIQCQVDSQVTMMFWYRQQPGQSLTLIATANQGSEATYESGFVIDKFPISRPNLTFSTLTVSNMSPEDSSIYLCSVERLRSETQYFGPGTRLLVL.